Sequencing of this TCR beta chain was carried out in a study of T cell changes during pregnancy in multiple sclerosis. This CDR3 is 13 amino acids long. Trimming stripped 2 bases from V and 2 bases from J, with 7 bases between. Germline CDR1 is MGHDK and CDR2 is SYGVNS. Profiling relied on immunoSEQ multiplex PCR, and the TCRdb table lists in-frame clones only, not all of them. The table lists fewer than 30,000 clones, about nine tenths of them singletons. J is TRBJ2-7 and V is TRBV25-1, with D tentatively TRBD1 (6 bases). The sequence came from a female donor with multiple sclerosis, enrolled in a pregnancy study. Specimen: CD8+ T cells from peripheral blood mononuclear cells, collected in the second trimester of pregnancy. The CDR3: CASSEGQTYEQYF. The CDR3 DNA follows: TGTGCCAGCAGTGAAGGACAGACCTACGAGCAGTACTTC.